The present T cell receptor (beta chain) was sequenced within a study of T-cell memory formation after mild COVID-19. Across the study: TCR clusters were mostly donor specific.

5'RACE with constant-segment primers yielded barcoded, UMI-tagged TCR alpha and TCR beta cDNA libraries. One entry per CDR3 protein, called by TCRdb with MiXCR from the 5' RACE reads. The repertoire holds 410,000 or so distinct CDR3 sequences, about 25% seen once, with about an eighth in the top ten. This CDR3 spans 14 amino acids. Germline V gene data show CDR1 as KGHSH and CDR2 as LQKENI. V was pared by 6 bases and J by 1 base, with 12 bases between. Notes on the study in general: The main location of contracting CD4+ clones was CM and EM, and that of contracting CD8+ clones was EMRA. Clones that contracted from day 15 to 85 had balanced CD4/CD8; later expanders were CD4+ biased.

This clonotype was seen a handful of times. What it binds is not known. The chain has TRBV18 and TRBJ1-1; no definite D call. Sequenced: PBMCs or a T cell subset sorted from them (not recorded which). The clonotype originates from an adult woman who had mild COVID-19 (a few samples of this study predate the infection). Cell type and time point are not known. The CDR3 is CASSRDKGNTEAFF. The CDR3 bases are TGTGCCAGCTCTAGGGATAAGGGGAACACTGAAGCTTTCTTT.